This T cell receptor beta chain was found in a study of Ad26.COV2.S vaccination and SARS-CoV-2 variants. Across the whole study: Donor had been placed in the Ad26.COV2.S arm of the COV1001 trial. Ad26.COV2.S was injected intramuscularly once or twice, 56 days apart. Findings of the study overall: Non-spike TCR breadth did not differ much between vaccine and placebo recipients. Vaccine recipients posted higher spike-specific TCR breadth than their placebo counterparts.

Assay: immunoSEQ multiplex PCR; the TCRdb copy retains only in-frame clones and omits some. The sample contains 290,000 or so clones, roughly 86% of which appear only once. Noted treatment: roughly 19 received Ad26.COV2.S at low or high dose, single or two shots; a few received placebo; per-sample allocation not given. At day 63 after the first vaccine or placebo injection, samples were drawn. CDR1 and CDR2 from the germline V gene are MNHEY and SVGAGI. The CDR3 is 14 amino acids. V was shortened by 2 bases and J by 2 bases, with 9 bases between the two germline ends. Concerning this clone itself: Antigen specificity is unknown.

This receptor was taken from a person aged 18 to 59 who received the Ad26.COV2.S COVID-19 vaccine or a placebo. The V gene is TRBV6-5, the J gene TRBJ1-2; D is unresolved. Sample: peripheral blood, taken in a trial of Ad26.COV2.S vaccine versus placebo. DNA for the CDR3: TGTGCCAGCAGTTACCGGGAACAGAACTATGGCTACACCTTC. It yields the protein CASSYREQNYGYTF.